This TCR beta chain was recovered during a study of a mutant IDH1 vaccine in newly diagnosed glioma. Study background: Patients began vaccination 4-6 weeks after radiotherapy alone, or with temozolomide cycles.

The repertoire was sequenced with immunoSEQ multiplex PCR; TCRdb's copy has only in-frame clones and lacks some. The data hold approximately 60,000 clones, with 90% observed a single time. Germline-derived CDR1 and CDR2 are SNHLY and FYNNEI. V lost 6 bases to trimming and J lost 7 bases; unmatched junction nucleotides: 11. The CDR3 loop spans 16 amino acids. Regarding time point: week 5, during vaccination. Doses comprised 300 ug of mutant IDH1 20-mer peptide each, plus topical imiquimod. Of note for this clone: Its antigen remains unidentified.

Sample: PBMCs, taken from a glioma patient whose treatment included an IDH1 peptide vaccine. The sequence was collected from a woman aged 40 to 50 with glioma. The rearrangement uses TRBV2 and TRBJ2-7, with 14 positions matching TRBD2. CDR3 sequence reads: CASSPPTSGRAGEQYF. CDR3 DNA sequence: TGTGCCAGCAGCCCACCGACTAGCGGGAGGGCGGGGGAGCAGTACTTC.